These T cell receptor beta chains were read from a single sample in a study of T cell responses to AZD1222 COVID-19 vaccine. Sequencing was performed with immunoSEQ multiplex PCR; in TCRdb, only in-frame clones are kept and a portion is missing. The sample has 100,000 to 150,000 clones; 90% are singletons. This specimen consisted of peripheral blood, obtained on day 0 of AZD1222 vaccination. The source is an adult in good health. Both conserved end residues are part of each CDR3. Each record gives: V gene, J gene, D gene, clone size, CDR3 protein, CDR3 DNA. D genes are given only for firm matches. Size is stated for part of the rows, as once, few or many counts, or as a class when the clone is expanded.

V: TRBV4-3
J: TRBJ2-3
D: NA
size: NA
CDR3: CASSQDRSTDTQYF
DNA: TGCGCCAGCAGCCAAGACAGGAGCACAGATACGCAGTATTTT

V: TRBV27
J: TRBJ2-5
D: NA
size: NA
CDR3: CASSRRGAKTQYF
DNA: TGTGCCAGCAGCCGCCGGGGCGCGAAGACCCAGTACTTC

V: TRBV4-3
J: TRBJ1-1
D: NA
size: NA
CDR3: CASSQETPGDHTEAFF
DNA: TGCGCCAGCAGCCAAGAAACACCCGGAGACCACACTGAAGCTTTCTTT

V: TRBV28
J: TRBJ1-6
D: TRBD1
size: NA
CDR3: CASSTRDRESSPLHF
DNA: TGTGCCAGCAGTACCCGGGACAGGGAAAGTTCACCCCTCCACTTT

V: TRBV7-9
J: TRBJ1-1
D: NA
size: NA
CDR3: CASSGDMVEAFF
DNA: TGTGCCAGCAGCGGCGATATGGTTGAAGCTTTCTTT

V: TRBV5-4
J: TRBJ2-1
D: TRBD2
size: NA
CDR3: CASSLVAGGRNEQFF
DNA: TGTGCCAGCAGCTTGGTAGCGGGGGGGCGGAATGAGCAGTTCTTC

V: TRBV7-2
J: TRBJ1-5
D: TRBD1
size: NA
CDR3: CASSLRATGGNQPQHF
DNA: TGTGCCAGCAGCTTACGTGCGACAGGGGGCAATCAGCCCCAGCATTTT

V: TRBV19
J: TRBJ2-4
D: NA
size: NA
CDR3: CASSSKVNIQYF
DNA: TGTGCCAGTAGTTCCAAAGTAAACATTCAGTACTTC

V: TRBV5-1
J: TRBJ1-3
D: NA
size: once
CDR3: CASSIGQYSGNTIYF
DNA: TGCGCCAGCAGCATAGGACAGTACTCTGGAAACACCATATATTTT

V: TRBV27
J: TRBJ1-5
D: TRBD1
size: NA
CDR3: CASSPLVATGWAQPQHF
DNA: TGTGCCAGCAGTCCCTTGGTCGCGACAGGGTGGGCTCAGCCCCAGCATTTT

V: TRBV7-8
J: TRBJ1-4
D: NA
size: NA
CDR3: CASSLRSGVGEKLFF
DNA: TGTGCCAGCAGCTTAAGATCCGGTGTTGGAGAAAAACTGTTTTTT

V: TRBV21-1
J: TRBJ2-3
D: NA
size: NA
CDR3: CASSKEGGARSWADTQYF
DNA: TGTGCCAGCAGCAAAGAGGGGGGCGCCCGATCGTGGGCAGATACGCAGTATTTT

V: TRBV28
J: TRBJ1-1
D: TRBD1
size: NA
CDR3: CASRRRTGLNTEAFF
DNA: TGTGCCAGCAGAAGAAGGACAGGGCTGAACACTGAAGCTTTCTTT

V: TRBV7-6
J: TRBJ2-1
D: NA
size: NA
CDR3: CASSVRVSSYNEQFF
DNA: TGTGCCAGCAGCGTGCGGGTAAGCTCCTACAATGAGCAGTTCTTC

V: TRBV19
J: TRBJ2-3
D: TRBD1
size: NA
CDR3: CASSTRCGQGAGSQGTQYF
DNA: TGTGCCAGTAGTACTCGGTGTGGACAGGGGGCAGGGAGTCAAGGTACGCAGTATTTT

V: TRBV2
J: TRBJ1-5
D: NA
size: NA
CDR3: CASSEAGQPQHF
DNA: TGTGCCAGCAGTGAAGCTGGTCAGCCCCAGCATTTT

V: TRBV19
J: TRBJ1-1
D: NA
size: NA
CDR3: CAKTGGQRSGNTEAFF
DNA: TGTGCCAAGACGGGGGGGCAGAGGTCTGGGAACACTGAAGCTTTCTTT

V: TRBV19
J: TRBJ1-1
D: TRBD1
size: once
CDR3: CASRDRGRGMNTEAFF
DNA: TGTGCCAGCCGGGACAGGGGGCGCGGGATGAACACTGAAGCTTTCTTT

V: TRBV30
J: TRBJ1-2
D: TRBD1
size: NA
CDR3: CAWSVLSAGGGYGYTF
DNA: TGTGCCTGGAGTGTACTGTCGGCAGGGGGTGGCTATGGCTACACCTTC

V: TRBV19
J: TRBJ1-1
D: NA
size: NA
CDR3: CASSIQGMNTEAFF
DNA: TGTGCCAGTAGTATCCAGGGGATGAACACTGAAGCTTTCTTT

V: TRBV5-6
J: TRBJ1-2
D: NA
size: NA
CDR3: CASSLRVQVGYTF
DNA: TGTGCCAGCAGCCTCAGGGTACAGGTTGGCTACACCTTC

V: TRBV7-6
J: TRBJ1-1
D: NA
size: NA
CDR3: CASSLESTEAFF
DNA: TGTGCCAGCAGCTTAGAGAGCACTGAAGCTTTCTTT

V: TRBV15
J: TRBJ2-1
D: TRBD1
size: NA
CDR3: CATSRGTGGYNEQFF
DNA: TGTGCCACCAGCAGAGGGACAGGGGGCTACAATGAGCAGTTCTTC

V: TRBV11-2
J: TRBJ1-3
D: NA
size: NA
CDR3: CASSPDPNPGNTIYF
DNA: TGTGCCAGCAGCCCTGACCCTAATCCTGGAAACACCATATATTTT

V: TRBV24-1
J: TRBJ1-1
D: TRBD1
size: NA
CDR3: CATSDPRTGTGSTEAFF
DNA: TGTGCCACCAGTGATCCCAGGACAGGGACGGGGTCCACTGAAGCTTTCTTT

V: TRBV7-3
J: TRBJ2-7
D: TRBD2
size: once
CDR3: CASSQGLGTYEQYF
DNA: TGTGCCAGCAGCCAGGGACTAGGAACCTACGAGCAGTACTTC

V: TRBV6-1
J: TRBJ2-7
D: TRBD1
size: NA
CDR3: CASSEFAGGMEQYF
DNA: TGTGCCAGCAGTGAATTCGCAGGGGGCATGGAGCAGTACTTC

V: TRBV11-2
J: TRBJ1-1
D: TRBD1
size: NA
CDR3: CASSYRDRANTEAFF
DNA: TGTGCCAGCAGCTACCGGGACAGAGCAAACACTGAAGCTTTCTTT

V: TRBV2
J: TRBJ1-5
D: NA
size: NA
CDR3: CASSDSQGRPQHF
DNA: TGTGCCAGCAGTGATTCGCAGGGGCGGCCCCAGCATTTT

V: TRBV19
J: TRBJ1-1
D: NA
size: once
CDR3: CASSIHPRENTEAFF
DNA: TGTGCCAGTAGTATCCACCCCAGGGAGAACACTGAAGCTTTCTTT

V: TRBV30
J: TRBJ2-1
D: TRBD2
size: NA
CDR3: CAWMTWRGAYNEQFF
DNA: TGTGCCTGGATGACTTGGCGGGGGGCCTACAATGAGCAGTTCTTC

V: TRBV7-9
J: TRBJ1-2
D: TRBD1
size: once
CDR3: CASSQDRGHANYGYTF
DNA: TGTGCCAGCAGCCAGGACAGGGGCCACGCGAACTATGGCTACACCTTC

V: TRBV4-1
J: TRBJ1-5
D: NA
size: NA
CDR3: CASSLRQANQPQHF
DNA: TGCGCCAGCAGCCTCAGACAGGCCAATCAGCCCCAGCATTTT

V: TRBV6-5
J: TRBJ1-2
D: NA
size: NA
CDR3: CASRDWLDGPGYTF
DNA: TGTGCCAGCAGGGACTGGTTGGACGGACCTGGCTACACCTTC

V: TRBV6-1
J: TRBJ2-7
D: NA
size: NA
CDR3: CASSEDRSYEQYF
DNA: TGTGCCAGCAGTGAAGACAGGTCCTACGAGCAGTACTTC

V: TRBV28
J: TRBJ1-5
D: NA
size: NA
CDR3: CASSSLDSNQPQHF
DNA: TGTGCCAGCAGTTCCCTCGACAGCAATCAGCCCCAGCATTTT

V: TRBV18
J: TRBJ2-2
D: TRBD1
size: once
CDR3: CASSSGTGGTGELFF
DNA: TGTGCCAGCTCGTCCGGGACAGGGGGCACCGGGGAGCTGTTTTTT

V: TRBV24-1
J: TRBJ2-1
D: TRBD2
size: NA
CDR3: CATSDPGLVYNEQFF
DNA: TGTGCCACCAGTGACCCTGGACTAGTCTACAATGAGCAGTTCTTC

V: TRBV28
J: TRBJ1-5
D: TRBD1
size: NA
CDR3: CASRNGGTGGNQPQHF
DNA: TGTGCCAGCAGAAATGGCGGGACAGGGGGCAATCAGCCCCAGCATTTT

V: TRBV27
J: TRBJ2-7
D: NA
size: NA
CDR3: CASSLWGYEQYF
DNA: TGTGCCAGCAGTTTATGGGGTTACGAGCAGTACTTC

V: TRBV24-1
J: TRBJ1-1
D: NA
size: NA
CDR3: CATSDLRSEAFF
DNA: TGTGCCACCAGTGATTTGAGGAGTGAAGCTTTCTTT

V: TRBV5-4
J: TRBJ2-1
D: NA
size: NA
CDR3: CASSLGEGQFF
DNA: TGTGCCAGCAGCTTGGGAGAGGGGCAGTTCTTC

V: TRBV28
J: TRBJ2-3
D: TRBD1
size: NA
CDR3: CASSSPGQGSDTQYF
DNA: TGTGCCAGCAGTTCGCCGGGACAGGGCTCAGATACGCAGTATTTT

V: TRBV4-1
J: TRBJ1-1
D: NA
size: once
CDR3: CASSQGESLGEAFF
DNA: TGCGCCAGCAGCCAAGGTGAGTCATTGGGTGAAGCTTTCTTT

V: TRBV16
J: TRBJ2-5
D: NA
size: NA
CDR3: CASSQIAGRFSDETQYF
DNA: TGTGCCAGCAGCCAAATTGCGGGGAGATTTTCAGACGAGACCCAGTACTTC

V: TRBV5-4
J: TRBJ1-6
D: NA
size: NA
CDR3: CASSLGQDLYNSPLHF
DNA: TGTGCCAGCAGCTTGGGGCAGGACCTCTATAATTCACCCCTCCACTTT

V: TRBV28
J: TRBJ1-2
D: TRBD1
size: NA
CDR3: CASSLVDRGVFYGYTF
DNA: TGTGCCAGCAGTTTAGTGGACAGGGGAGTCTTCTATGGCTACACCTTC

V: TRBV4-3
J: TRBJ2-7
D: NA
size: NA
CDR3: CASSQDYGGGGYEQYF
DNA: TGCGCCAGCAGCCAAGATTACGGAGGGGGGGGCTACGAGCAGTACTTC

V: TRBV28
J: TRBJ1-3
D: NA
size: NA
CDR3: CASSLDFLIGNTIYF
DNA: TGTGCCAGCAGTTTAGACTTCTTAATTGGAAACACCATATATTTT

V: TRBV24-1
J: TRBJ2-3
D: TRBD1
size: NA
CDR3: CATSDWTGGRPDTQYF
DNA: TGTGCCACCAGTGACTGGACAGGGGGCCGGCCAGATACGCAGTATTTT

V: TRBV6-5
J: TRBJ1-1
D: NA
size: NA
CDR3: CASSSQTPAEAFF
DNA: TGTGCCAGCAGTTCCCAGACCCCCGCTGAAGCTTTCTTT

V: TRBV6-5
J: TRBJ2-7
D: TRBD2
size: NA
CDR3: CASSYNYLAENEQYF
DNA: TGTGCCAGCAGTTACAACTACCTAGCGGAGAACGAGCAGTACTTC

V: TRBV9
J: TRBJ1-1
D: NA
size: NA
CDR3: CASSASSGRGRNTEAFF
DNA: TGTGCCAGCAGCGCCTCCAGCGGCAGGGGTCGGAACACTGAAGCTTTCTTT

V: TRBV28
J: TRBJ1-2
D: TRBD1
size: NA
CDR3: CASSLLQGANGYGYTF
DNA: TGTGCCAGCAGTTTATTACAGGGGGCGAATGGCTATGGCTACACCTTC